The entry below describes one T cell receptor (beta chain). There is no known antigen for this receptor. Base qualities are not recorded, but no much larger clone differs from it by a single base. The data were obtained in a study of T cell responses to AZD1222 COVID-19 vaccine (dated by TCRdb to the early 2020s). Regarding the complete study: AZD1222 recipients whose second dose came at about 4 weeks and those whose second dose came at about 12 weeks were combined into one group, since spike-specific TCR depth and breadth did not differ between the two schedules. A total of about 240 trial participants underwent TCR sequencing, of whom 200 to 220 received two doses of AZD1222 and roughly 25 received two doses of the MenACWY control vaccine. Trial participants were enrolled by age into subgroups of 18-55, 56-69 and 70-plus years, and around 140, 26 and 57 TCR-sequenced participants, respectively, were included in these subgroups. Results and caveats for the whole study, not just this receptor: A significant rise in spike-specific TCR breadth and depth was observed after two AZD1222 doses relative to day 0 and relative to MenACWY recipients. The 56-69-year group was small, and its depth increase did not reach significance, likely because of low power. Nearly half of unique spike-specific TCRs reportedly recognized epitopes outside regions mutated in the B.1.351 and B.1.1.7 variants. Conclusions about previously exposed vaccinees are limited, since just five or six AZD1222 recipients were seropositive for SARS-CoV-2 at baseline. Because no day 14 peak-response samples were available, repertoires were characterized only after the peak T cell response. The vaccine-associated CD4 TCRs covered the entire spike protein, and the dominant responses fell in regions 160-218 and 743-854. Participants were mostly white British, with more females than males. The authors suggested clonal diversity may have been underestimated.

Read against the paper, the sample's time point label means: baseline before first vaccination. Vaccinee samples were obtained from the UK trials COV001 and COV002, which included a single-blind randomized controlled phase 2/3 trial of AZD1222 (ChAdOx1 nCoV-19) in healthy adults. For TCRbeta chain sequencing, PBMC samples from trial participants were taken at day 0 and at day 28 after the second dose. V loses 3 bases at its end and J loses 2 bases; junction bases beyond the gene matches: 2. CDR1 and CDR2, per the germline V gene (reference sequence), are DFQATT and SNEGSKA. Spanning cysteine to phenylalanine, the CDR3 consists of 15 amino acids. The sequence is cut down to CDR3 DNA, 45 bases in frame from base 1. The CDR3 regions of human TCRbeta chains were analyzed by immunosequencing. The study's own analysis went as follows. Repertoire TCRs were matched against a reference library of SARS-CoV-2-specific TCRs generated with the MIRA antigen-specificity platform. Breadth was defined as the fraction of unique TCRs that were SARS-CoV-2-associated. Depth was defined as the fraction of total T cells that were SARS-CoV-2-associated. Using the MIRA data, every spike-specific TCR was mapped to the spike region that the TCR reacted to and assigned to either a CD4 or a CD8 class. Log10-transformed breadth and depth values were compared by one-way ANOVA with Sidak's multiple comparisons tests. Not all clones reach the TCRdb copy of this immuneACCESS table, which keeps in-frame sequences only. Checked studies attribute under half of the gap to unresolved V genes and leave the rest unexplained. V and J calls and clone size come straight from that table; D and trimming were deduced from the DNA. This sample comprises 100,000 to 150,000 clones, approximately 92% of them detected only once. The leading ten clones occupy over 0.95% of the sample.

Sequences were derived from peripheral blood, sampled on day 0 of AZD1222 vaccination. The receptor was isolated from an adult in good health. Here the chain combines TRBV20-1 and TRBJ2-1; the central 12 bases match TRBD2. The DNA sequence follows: TGCAGTGCTAGTGGACTAGCGGGGACCTACAATGAGCAGTTCTTC. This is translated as CSASGLAGTYNEQFF.